This entry lists 21 T cell receptor beta chains sequenced from one sample in a study of lymphopenia after photon versus proton radiotherapy. Sequenced by immunoSEQ multiplex PCR; TCRdb stores in-frame clones only, minus some. The sample carries roughly 76,000 clones, roughly 90% recorded once. Specimen: peripheral blood, collected from a patient treated with photon-based radiotherapy. The source is a woman aged 40 to 50 with cholangiocarcinoma.

The chain is built from TRBV10-3 and TRBJ2-2; D perhaps matches TRBD2 (5 bases). The ends were cut back, 0 bases at V and 4 bases at J, with 12 bases in the middle. The CDR3 spans 16 residues. Germline loops: CDR1 ENHRY, CDR2 SYGVKD. The CDR3: CAISESGKAGTGELFF. In DNA form, the CDR3 reads TGTGCCATCAGTGAGTCAGGGAAGGCGGGCACCGGGGAGCTGTTTTTT.

CDR3 DNA sequence: TGTGCCAGCAGTTACACCCACGGCTCAGAAGGGGGCTACACCTTC. Its protein is CASSYTHGSEGGYTF. The V gene is TRBV6-6, the J gene TRBJ1-2; D unclear. Germline CDR1 reads MNHNY; CDR2 reads SVGAGI (reference sequence). The CDR3 is 15 residues long. V was shortened by 2 bases and J by 8 bases, with 18 bases between the two germline ends.

This chain links TRBV6-1 with TRBJ2-7, with a weak D call TRBD1 (6 bases). CDR3 length: 14 residues. Germline assignment: CDR1 MNHNS and CDR2 SASEGT. With 0 bases removed from V and 4 bases from J, the gap between germline ends came to 10 bases. The CDR3 region has the DNA TGTGCCAGCAGTGAAGCCTGGACAGCTTACGAGCAGTACTTC. It yields the protein CASSEAWTAYEQYF.

The chain carries TRBV7-8 and TRBJ1-3, with a tentative D call TRBD1 (5 bases). This CDR3 contains 15 residues. V gave up 1 base and J gave up 4 bases, with 11 bases separating them. Germline-derived CDR1 and CDR2 are SGHVS and FQNEAQ. The DNA of the CDR3 is TGTGCCAGCAGCTTAGGGGACTTCTTGGGAAACACCATATATTTT. As protein: CASSLGDFLGNTIYF.

The chain employs TRBV10-1 and TRBJ1-1; D perhaps matches TRBD1 (5 bases). The germline V and J ends were trimmed by 9 bases and 1 base, with 21 bases remaining between them. This CDR3 is 16 amino acids long. Germline V lookup: CDR1 WNHNN, CDR2 SYGVQD (reference sequence). The CDR3 region has the DNA TGCGCCAGTTCGGCAGGGAGTCTCGAAAGGAACACTGAAGCTTTCTTT. Translating it yields CASSAGSLERNTEAFF.

The rearrangement links TRBV6-6 to TRBJ2-7, with 12 bases matching TRBD1. The germline V gene has CDR1 MNHNY and CDR2 SVGAGI (reference sequence). Germline trimming cut 8 bases from V and 5 bases from J; bases unmatched to any gene: 7. CDR3 length equals 14 residues. CDR3 amino acids: CASHPGQGADEQYF. The CDR3 coding sequence is TGTGCCAGCCATCCGGGACAGGGGGCGGACGAGCAGTACTTC.

This chain connects TRBV9 to TRBJ2-7; tentatively, D is TRBD1 (5 bases). V lost 4 bases, J lost 5 bases, and 16 bases lay in between. The length of the CDR3 is 14 residues. Germline-derived CDR1 and CDR2 are SGDLS and YYNGEE. The CDR3 bases are TGTGCCAGCAGCAGGGCCCAAGGGGTAGACGAGCAGTACTTC. Protein product: CASSRAQGVDEQYF.

V and J are TRBV19 and TRBJ1-2; perhaps TRBD1 as D (5 bases). Per germline, CDR1 LNHDA and CDR2 SQIVND (reference sequence). The CDR3 contains 15 residues. Trimming took 5 bases from V and 6 from J, leaving 19 bases between them. The CDR3 DNA sequence: TGTGCCAGTAGTGGGCAAGGGGCTAGGAGCCATGGCTACACCTTC. Protein sequence: CASSGQGARSHGYTF.

The chain joins TRBV7-2 to TRBJ1-2, with D uncertain. V lost 0 bases and J lost 1, with 6 bases in between. CDR1 is SGHTA and CDR2 is FQGNSA in the germline V gene. This CDR3 has 14 residues. This CDR3 is CASSLADFNYGYTF. In DNA, the CDR3 is TGTGCCAGCAGCTTAGCCGACTTTAACTATGGCTACACCTTC.

V is TRBV6-6 and J is TRBJ1-2, with 8 positions matching TRBD1. The germline CDR1 and CDR2 sequences are MNHNY and SVGAGI (reference sequence). The CDR3 runs 15 residues. The V and J ends lost 2 bases and 8 bases, in that order; junction bases with no gene match: 10. The CDR3 spells CASSYQSTGGRGYTF. For the CDR3, the DNA is TGTGCCAGCAGTTACCAAAGCACAGGGGGTCGAGGCTACACCTTC.

The chain employs TRBV6-6 and TRBJ2-5, with 10 bases identical to TRBD1. The CDR3 covers 14 residues. J lost 0 bases, V lost 7 bases, and 2 bases had no gene match. Germline CDR1 MNHNY, CDR2 SVGAGI (reference sequence). CDR3 DNA sequence: TGTGCCAGCATGGACAGGGGGGACCAAGAGACCCAGTACTTC. Its translation is CASMDRGDQETQYF.

The rearrangement joins TRBV10-3 to TRBJ2-3, with TRBD2 matching over 7 bases. V dropped 8 bases and J dropped 4; count of bases not matched to a gene: 9. Germline V lookup: CDR1 ENHRY, CDR2 SYGVKD. This CDR3 has 14 residues. DNA of the CDR3: TGTGCCATCGGCCTAGCGGAGATGTCAGATACGCAGTATTTT. The encoded protein is CAIGLAEMSDTQYF.

The chain carries TRBV7-2 and TRBJ2-6; D may be TRBD2 (5 bases). This CDR3 spans 15 amino acids. Germline loops: CDR1 SGHTA, CDR2 FQGNSA. V lost 4 bases and J lost 3, with 10 bases in between. The CDR3 region has the DNA TGTGCCAGCAGCTCCGGGATGCTTGGGGCCAACGTCCTGACTTTC. Its protein is CASSSGMLGANVLTF.

V and J are TRBV6-5 and TRBJ1-4; D possibly corresponds to TRBD1 (5 bases). Between the trimmed V and J ends, which lost 6 bases and 8 bases, there was a span of 16 bases. This CDR3 has 14 residues. Germline CDR1 reads MNHEY; CDR2 reads SVGAGI. The CDR3 coding sequence is TGTGCCAGCAGAGGGACCCGGGGAGGCGAAAAACTGTTTTTT. Encoded protein: CASRGTRGGEKLFF.

This clone occurred once. The CDR3 spells CASSTSGTGVFYGYTF. In DNA form, the CDR3 reads TGTGCCAGCAGTACTTCCGGGACAGGGGTTTTCTATGGCTACACCTTC. The chain recombines TRBV28 with TRBJ1-2; 10 nucleotides align to TRBD1. Germline V gene sequence: CDR1 MDHEN, CDR2 SYDVKM. With V trimmed by 5 bases and J by 4 bases, 10 bases remained unmatched. The CDR3 spans 16 residues.

The chain uses TRBV5-4 and TRBJ1-1; tentatively, D is TRBD1 (6 bases). CDR1 SGHNT and CDR2 YYREEE come from the germline V gene (reference sequence). The CDR3 length is 14 residues. Trimming took off 4 bases at V and 1 base at J, with 11 bases between the two ends. Here the CDR3 reads CASSKPGQNTEAFF. CDR3 coding DNA: TGTGCCAGCAGCAAGCCGGGACAGAACACTGAAGCTTTCTTT.

The chain links TRBV13 to TRBJ2-1; D unclear. Germline V gene lookup returns CDR1 PRHDT and CDR2 FYEKMQ (reference sequence). The CDR3 totals 12 residues. V shed 5 bases and J shed 4 bases, with 6 bases lying between them. The CDR3 coding sequence is TGTGCCAGCAGCCAACCTTACAATGAGCAGTTCTTC. It specifies CASSQPYNEQFF.

V and J are TRBV6-5 and TRBJ2-2; D is tentatively TRBD1 or TRBD2 (5 bases each). The germline gives CDR1 MNHEY, CDR2 SVGAGI. This CDR3 contains 14 residues. Trimming stripped 6 bases from V and 1 base from J, with 9 bases between. CDR3 sequence reads: CASRPGRNTGELFF. The CDR3 DNA is TGTGCCAGCAGACCGGGACGGAACACCGGGGAGCTGTTTTTT.

The chain has TRBV5-6 and TRBJ1-2; no clear D. V dropped 4 bases and J dropped 8 bases, with 15 bases sitting between them. Per germline, CDR1 SGHDT and CDR2 YYEEEE. The CDR3 length is 13 residues. The CDR3 DNA reads TGTGCCAGCAGCGGCCCGGCCCTACGAGGCTACACCTTC. It yields the protein CASSGPALRGYTF.

The rearrangement links TRBV11-2 to TRBJ2-1; D gene unclear. Germline lookup yields CDR1 SGHAT and CDR2 FQNNGV. This CDR3 has 14 residues. V lost 3 bases and J 8 bases, leaving 14 bases between the germline ends. The CDR3 loop reads CASSLDGPLDEQFF. CDR3 sequence (DNA): TGTGCCAGCAGCTTGGACGGACCACTGGATGAGCAGTTCTTC.

The rearrangement joins TRBV5-1 to TRBJ2-7, with D hard to call. Trimming cost V 2 bases and J 3 bases, with 6 bases left between them. CDR3 length equals 12 residues. CDR1 and CDR2 (germline): SGHRS, YFSETQ. Here the CDR3 reads CASSLDGYEQYF. CDR3 sequence (DNA): TGCGCCAGCAGCTTAGACGGCTACGAGCAGTACTTC.